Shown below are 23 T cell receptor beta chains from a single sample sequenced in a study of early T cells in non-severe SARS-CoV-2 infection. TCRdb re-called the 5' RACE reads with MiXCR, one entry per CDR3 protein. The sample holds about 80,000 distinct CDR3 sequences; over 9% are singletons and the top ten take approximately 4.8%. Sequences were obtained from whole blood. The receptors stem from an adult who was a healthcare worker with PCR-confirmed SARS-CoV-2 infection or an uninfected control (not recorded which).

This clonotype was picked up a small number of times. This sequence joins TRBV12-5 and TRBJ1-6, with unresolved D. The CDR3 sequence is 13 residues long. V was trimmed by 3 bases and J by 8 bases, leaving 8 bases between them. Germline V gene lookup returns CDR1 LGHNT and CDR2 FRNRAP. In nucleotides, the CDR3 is TGTGCTAGTGGTTTCCCCGAGTATTCACCCCTCCACTTT. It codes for CASGFPEYSPLHF.

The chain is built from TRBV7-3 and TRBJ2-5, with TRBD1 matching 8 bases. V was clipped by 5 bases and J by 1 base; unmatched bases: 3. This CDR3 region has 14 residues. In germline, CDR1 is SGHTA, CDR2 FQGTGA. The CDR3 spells CASSMDRAQETQYF. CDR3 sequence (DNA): TGTGCCAGCAGCATGGACAGGGCCCAAGAGACCCAGTACTTC.

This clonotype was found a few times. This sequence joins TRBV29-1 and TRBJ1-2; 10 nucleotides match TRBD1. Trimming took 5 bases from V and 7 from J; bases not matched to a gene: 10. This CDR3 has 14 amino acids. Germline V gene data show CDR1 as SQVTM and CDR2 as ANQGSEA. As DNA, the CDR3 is TGCAGCGTTCGGTGGACAGGGGGAAGTTTTGGCTACACCTTC. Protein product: CSVRWTGGSFGYTF.

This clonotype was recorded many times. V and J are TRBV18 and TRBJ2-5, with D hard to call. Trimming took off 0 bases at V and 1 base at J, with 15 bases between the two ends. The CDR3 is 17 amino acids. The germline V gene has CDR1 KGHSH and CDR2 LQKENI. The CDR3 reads CASSPPLSPFRQETQYF. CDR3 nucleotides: TGTGCCAGCTCACCACCGTTATCCCCGTTTCGCCAAGAGACCCAGTACTTC. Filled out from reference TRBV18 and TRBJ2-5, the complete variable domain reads NAGVMQNPRHLVRRRGQEARLRCSPMKGHSHVYWYRQLPEEGLKFMVYLQKENIIDESGMPKERFSAEFPKEGPSILRIQQVVRGDSAAYFCASSPPLSPFRQETQYFGPGTRLLVL.

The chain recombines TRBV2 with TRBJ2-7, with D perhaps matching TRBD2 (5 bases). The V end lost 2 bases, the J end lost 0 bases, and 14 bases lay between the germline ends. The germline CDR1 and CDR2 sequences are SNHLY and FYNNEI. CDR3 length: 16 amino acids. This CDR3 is CASSESGSASSYEQYF. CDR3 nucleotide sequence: TGTGCCAGCAGTGAATCGGGGTCCGCGAGCTCCTACGAGCAGTACTTC.

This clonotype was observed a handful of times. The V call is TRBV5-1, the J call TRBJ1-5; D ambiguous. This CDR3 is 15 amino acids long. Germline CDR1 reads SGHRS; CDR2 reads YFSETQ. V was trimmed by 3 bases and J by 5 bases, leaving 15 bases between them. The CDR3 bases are TGCGCCAGCAGCTCAGGAGACCCTACCTATCAGCCCCAGCATTTT. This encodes CASSSGDPTYQPQHF.

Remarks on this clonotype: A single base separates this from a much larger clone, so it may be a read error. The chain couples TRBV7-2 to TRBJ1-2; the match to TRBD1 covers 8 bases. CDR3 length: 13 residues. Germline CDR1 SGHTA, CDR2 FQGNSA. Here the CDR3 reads CAISPTGASGYTF. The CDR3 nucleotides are TGTGCCATCAGCCCGACAGGGGCCAGTGGCTACACCTTC.

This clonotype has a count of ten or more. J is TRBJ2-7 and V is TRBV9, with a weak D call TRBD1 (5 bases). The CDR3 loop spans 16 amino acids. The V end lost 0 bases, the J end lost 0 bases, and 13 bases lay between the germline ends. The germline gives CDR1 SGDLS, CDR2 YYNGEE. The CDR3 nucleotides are TGTGCCAGCAGCGTAGGACAGAGCATATTCTCCTACGAGCAGTACTTC. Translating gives CASSVGQSIFSYEQYF.

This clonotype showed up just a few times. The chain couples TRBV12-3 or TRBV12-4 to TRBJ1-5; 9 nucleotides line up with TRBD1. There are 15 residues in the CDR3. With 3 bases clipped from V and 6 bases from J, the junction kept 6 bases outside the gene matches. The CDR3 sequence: CASSFGGQGAQPQHF. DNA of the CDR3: TGTGCCAGCAGTTTTGGGGGACAGGGTGCTCAGCCCCAGCATTTT.

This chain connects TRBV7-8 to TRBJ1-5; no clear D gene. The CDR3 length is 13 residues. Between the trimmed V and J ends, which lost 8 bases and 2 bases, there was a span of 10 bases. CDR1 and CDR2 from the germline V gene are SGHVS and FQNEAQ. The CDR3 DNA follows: TGTGCCAGCTCTCGGTCCGGCAATCAGCCCCAGCATTTT. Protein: CASSRSGNQPQHF. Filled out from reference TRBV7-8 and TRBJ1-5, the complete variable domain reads GAGVSQSPRYKVAKRGQDVALRCDPISGHVSLFWYQQALGQGPEFLTYFQNEAQLDKSGLPSDRFFAERPEGSVSTLKIQRTQQEDSAVYLCASSRSGNQPQHFGDGTRLSIL.

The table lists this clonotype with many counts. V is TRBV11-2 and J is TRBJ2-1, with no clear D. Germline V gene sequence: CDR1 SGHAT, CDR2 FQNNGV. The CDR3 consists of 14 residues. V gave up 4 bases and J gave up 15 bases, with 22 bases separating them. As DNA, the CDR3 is TGTGCCAGCAGCTCCCTGGCCGGCCCCACTGTTCGGTTCTTC. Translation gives CASSSLAGPTVRFF. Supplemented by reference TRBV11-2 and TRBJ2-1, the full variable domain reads EAGVAQSPRYKIIEKRQSVAFWCNPISGHATLYWYQQILGQGPKLLIQFQNNGVVDDSQLPKDRFSAERLKGVDSTLKIQPAKLEDSAVYLCASSSLAGPTVRFFGPGTRLTVL.

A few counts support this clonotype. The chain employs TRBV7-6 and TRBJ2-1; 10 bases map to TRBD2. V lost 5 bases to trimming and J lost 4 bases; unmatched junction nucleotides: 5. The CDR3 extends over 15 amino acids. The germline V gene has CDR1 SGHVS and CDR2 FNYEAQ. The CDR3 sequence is CASSRTSGVYNEQFF. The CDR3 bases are TGTGCCAGCAGCCGTACTAGCGGGGTTTACAATGAGCAGTTCTTC.

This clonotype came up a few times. The DNA of the CDR3 is TGTGCCAGCATCAATGAGCAGTTCTTC. Its protein is CASINEQFF. This chain connects TRBV6-5 to TRBJ2-1; D not resolved. This CDR3 is built from 9 residues. Germline-derived CDR1 and CDR2 are MNHEY and SVGAGI. The V gene lost 7 bases and the J gene lost 6 bases, with 1 base spanning the gap.

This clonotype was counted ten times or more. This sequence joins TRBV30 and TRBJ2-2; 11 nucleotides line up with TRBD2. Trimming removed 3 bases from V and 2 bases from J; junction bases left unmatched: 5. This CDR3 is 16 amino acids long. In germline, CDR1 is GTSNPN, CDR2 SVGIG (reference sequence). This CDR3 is CAWRLAGAKNTGELFF. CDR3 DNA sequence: TGTGCCTGGAGACTAGCGGGGGCCAAAAACACCGGGGAGCTGTTTTTT.

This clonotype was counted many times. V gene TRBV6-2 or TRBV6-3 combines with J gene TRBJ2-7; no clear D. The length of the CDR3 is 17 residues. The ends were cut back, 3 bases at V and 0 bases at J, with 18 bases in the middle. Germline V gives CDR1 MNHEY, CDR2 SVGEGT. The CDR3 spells CASSYYVRVHASYEQYF. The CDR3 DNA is TGTGCCAGCAGTTATTACGTCCGGGTCCATGCCTCCTACGAGCAGTACTTC.

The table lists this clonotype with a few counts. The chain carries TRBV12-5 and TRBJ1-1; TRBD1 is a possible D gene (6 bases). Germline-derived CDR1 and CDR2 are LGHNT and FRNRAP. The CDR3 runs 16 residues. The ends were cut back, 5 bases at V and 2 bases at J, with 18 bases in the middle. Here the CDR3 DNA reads TGTGCTAGTGGTGCGCCCCTGGGGGCGGAAAACACTGAAGCTTTCTTT. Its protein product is CASGAPLGAENTEAFF.

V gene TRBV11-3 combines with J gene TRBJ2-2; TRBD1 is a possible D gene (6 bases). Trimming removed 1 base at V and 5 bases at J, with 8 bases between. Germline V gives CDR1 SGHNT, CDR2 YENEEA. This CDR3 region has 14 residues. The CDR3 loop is CASSLVGATGELFF. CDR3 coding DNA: TGTGCCAGCAGCTTAGTGGGGGCGACCGGGGAGCTGTTTTTT.

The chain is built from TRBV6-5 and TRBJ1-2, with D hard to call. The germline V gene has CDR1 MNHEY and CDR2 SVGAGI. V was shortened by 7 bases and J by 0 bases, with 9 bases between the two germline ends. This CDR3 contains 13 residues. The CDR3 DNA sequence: TGTGCCAGCACCTACGGTTCTAACTATGGCTACACCTTC. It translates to CASTYGSNYGYTF.

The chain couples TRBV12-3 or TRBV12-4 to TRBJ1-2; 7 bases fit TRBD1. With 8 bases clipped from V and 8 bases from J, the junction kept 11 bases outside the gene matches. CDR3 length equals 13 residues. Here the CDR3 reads CASGTVVGYGYTF. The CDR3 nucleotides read TGTGCCAGCGGGACAGTCGTGGGGTACGGCTACACCTTC.

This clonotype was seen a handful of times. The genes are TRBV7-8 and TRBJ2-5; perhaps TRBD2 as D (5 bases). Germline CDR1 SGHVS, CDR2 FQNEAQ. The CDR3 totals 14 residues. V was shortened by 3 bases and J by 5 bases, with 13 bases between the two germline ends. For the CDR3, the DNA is TGTGCCAGCAGCTTCAGCCTAGCCCGGGAGACCCAGTACTTC. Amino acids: CASSFSLARETQYF.

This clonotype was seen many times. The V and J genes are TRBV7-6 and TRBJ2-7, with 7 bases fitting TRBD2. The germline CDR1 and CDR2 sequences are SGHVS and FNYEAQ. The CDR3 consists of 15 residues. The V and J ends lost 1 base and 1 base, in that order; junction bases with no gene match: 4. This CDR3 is CASSLVGGGSYEQYF. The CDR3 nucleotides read TGTGCCAGCAGCTTAGTCGGGGGAGGGTCCTACGAGCAGTACTTC.

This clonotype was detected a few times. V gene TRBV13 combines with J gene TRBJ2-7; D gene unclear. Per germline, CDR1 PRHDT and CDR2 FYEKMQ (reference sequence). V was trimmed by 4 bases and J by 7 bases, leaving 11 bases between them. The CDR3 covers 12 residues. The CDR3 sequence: CASSWHLREQYF. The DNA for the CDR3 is TGTGCCAGCAGCTGGCACTTGAGAGAGCAGTACTTC.

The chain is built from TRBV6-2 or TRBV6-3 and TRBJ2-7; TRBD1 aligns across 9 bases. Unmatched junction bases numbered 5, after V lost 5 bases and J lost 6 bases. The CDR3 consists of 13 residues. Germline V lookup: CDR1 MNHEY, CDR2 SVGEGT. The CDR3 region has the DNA TGTGCCAGCAGTCCGGGACAGGGCCCCGAGCAGTACTTC. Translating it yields CASSPGQGPEQYF.